This T cell receptor (beta chain) derives from a study of blood T cell repertoires in COVID-19. Method: immunoSEQ multiplex PCR; TCRdb's copy keeps in-frame clones and lacks some. This table holds 150,000 to 200,000 clones, roughly four fifths found once. Trimming pared 6 bases from V and 0 bases from J, leaving 9 bases between. The CDR3 is 14 residues long. CDR1 is MDHEN and CDR2 is SYDVKM in the germline V gene. This sequence originates from a man in his forties who had recovered from COVID-19. The chain joins TRBV28 to TRBJ1-3; possibly TRBD1 for D (5 bases). Sequencing used PBMCs or T cells enriched from blood (not recorded which). DNA of the CDR3: TGTGCCAGCAGGGGGCAGCGCTCTGGAAACACCATATATTTT. Amino acids: CASRGQRSGNTIYF.